What follows are 5 T cell receptor beta chains derived from one specimen sequenced in a study of blood T cell repertoires in COVID-19. Profiling relied on immunoSEQ multiplex PCR, and the TCRdb table lists in-frame clones only, not all of them. In the table there are fewer than 400,000 clones, approximately 86% of which are singletons. The sequenced material came from peripheral blood. All receptors come from a human donor in a cohort sampled during active COVID-19.

CDR3 DNA sequence: TGCGCCAGCAGCCAAGATTGGGGTAGGCGGGCCGGGGAGCTGTTTTTT. This sequence encodes CASSQDWGRRAGELFF. V gene TRBV4-1 combines with J gene TRBJ2-2; tentatively, D is TRBD2 (5 bases). The CDR3 runs 16 residues. The V end was cut by 0 bases, the J end by 6 bases, with 14 bases between. Germline V lookup: CDR1 MGHRA, CDR2 YSYEKL.

This chain connects TRBV4-2 to TRBJ2-3; 7 nucleotides line up with TRBD2. This CDR3 is 17 amino acids long. The V gene end was trimmed by 0 bases and the J gene end by 6 bases; junction bases not matched to a gene: 12. Germline loops: CDR1 LGHNA, CDR2 YNFKEQ. The CDR3 coding sequence is TGTGCCAGCAGCCAAGATCGAGTAGCGGGTCCGGTGGATACGCAGTATTTT. It yields the protein CASSQDRVAGPVDTQYF.

The rearrangement joins TRBV4-1 to TRBJ2-4; 7 bases are shared with TRBD1. Losses at the gene ends were 3 bases for V and 4 bases for J; bases not matched to a gene: 6. The length of the CDR3 is 15 residues. Germline CDR1 reads MGHRA; CDR2 reads YSYEKL. The CDR3 nucleotides read TGCGCCAGCAGCCATGTGGACAGGACAAAAAACATTCAGTACTTC. Residues: CASSHVDRTKNIQYF.

This chain connects TRBV28 to TRBJ1-6; D gene ambiguous. Germline V lookup: CDR1 MDHEN, CDR2 SYDVKM. The germline V and J ends were trimmed by 4 bases and 0 bases, with 16 bases remaining between them. The CDR3 loop spans 18 amino acids. The CDR3 DNA follows: TGTGCCAGCAGTTCCCCCAGCAAACAGAGCTCCTATAATTCACCCCTCCACTTT. As protein: CASSSPSKQSSYNSPLHF.

J is TRBJ2-5 and V is TRBV5-1; 7 nucleotides match TRBD1. The CDR3 spans 14 residues. Germline-derived CDR1 and CDR2 are SGHRS and YFSETQ. The junction had 5 bases not matched to a gene; V was cut back by 4 bases and J by 2 bases. This chain's CDR3 is CASSGGQVQETQYF. CDR3 nucleotides: TGCGCCAGCAGCGGAGGACAGGTTCAAGAGACCCAGTACTTC.